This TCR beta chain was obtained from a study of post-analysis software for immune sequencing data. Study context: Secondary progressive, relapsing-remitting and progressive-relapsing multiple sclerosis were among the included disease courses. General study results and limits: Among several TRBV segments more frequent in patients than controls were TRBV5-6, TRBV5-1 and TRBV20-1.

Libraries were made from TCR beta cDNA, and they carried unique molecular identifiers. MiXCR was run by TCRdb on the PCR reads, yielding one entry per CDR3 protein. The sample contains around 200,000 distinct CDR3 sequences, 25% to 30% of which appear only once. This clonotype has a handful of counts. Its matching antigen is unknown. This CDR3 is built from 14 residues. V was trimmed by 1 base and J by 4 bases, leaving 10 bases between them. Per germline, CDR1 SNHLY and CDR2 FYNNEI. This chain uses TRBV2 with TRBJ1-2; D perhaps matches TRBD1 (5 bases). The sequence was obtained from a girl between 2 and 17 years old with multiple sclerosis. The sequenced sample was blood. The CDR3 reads CASSEVGQPYGYTF. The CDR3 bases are TGTGCCAGCAGTGAAGTGGGGCAGCCCTATGGCTACACCTTC.